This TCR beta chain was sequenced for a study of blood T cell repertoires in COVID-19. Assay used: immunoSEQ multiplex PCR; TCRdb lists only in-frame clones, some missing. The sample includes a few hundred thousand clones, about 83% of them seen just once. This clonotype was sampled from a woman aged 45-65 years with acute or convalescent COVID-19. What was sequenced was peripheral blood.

The CDR3 DNA reads as TGTGCCAGCAGCTTTACCACGGGACTAGCGGGAGTTGAACGGTCCTACGAGCAGTACTTC. Translated, it gives CASSFTTGLAGVERSYEQYF. V is TRBV11-3 and J is TRBJ2-7, with 14 bases identical to TRBD2. Germline CDR1 reads SGHNT; CDR2 reads YENEEA. The CDR3 is made up of 20 amino acids. Trimming removed 3 bases from V and 1 base from J; junction bases left unmatched: 14.